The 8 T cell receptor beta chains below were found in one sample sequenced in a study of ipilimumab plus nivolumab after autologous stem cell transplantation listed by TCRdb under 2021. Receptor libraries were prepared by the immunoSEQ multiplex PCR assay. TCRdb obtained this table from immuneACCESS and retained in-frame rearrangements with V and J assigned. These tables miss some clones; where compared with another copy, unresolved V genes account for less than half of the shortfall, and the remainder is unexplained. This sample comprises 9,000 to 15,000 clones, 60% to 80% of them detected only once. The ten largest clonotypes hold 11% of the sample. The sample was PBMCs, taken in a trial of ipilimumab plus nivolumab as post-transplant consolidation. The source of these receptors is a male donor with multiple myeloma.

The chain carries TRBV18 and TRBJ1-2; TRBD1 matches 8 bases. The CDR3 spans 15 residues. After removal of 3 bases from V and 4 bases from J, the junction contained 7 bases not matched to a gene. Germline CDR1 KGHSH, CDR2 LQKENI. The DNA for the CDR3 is TGTGCCAGCTCACCTGGACAGGGCCGATTCTATGGCTACACCTTC. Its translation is CASSPGQGRFYGYTF.

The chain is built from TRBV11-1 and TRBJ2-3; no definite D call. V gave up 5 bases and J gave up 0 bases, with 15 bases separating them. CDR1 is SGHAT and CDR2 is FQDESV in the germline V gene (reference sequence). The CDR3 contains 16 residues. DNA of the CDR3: TGTGCCAGCAGCCCCCCCTCGGCTGCTAGCACAGATACGCAGTATTTT. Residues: CASSPPSAASTDTQYF.

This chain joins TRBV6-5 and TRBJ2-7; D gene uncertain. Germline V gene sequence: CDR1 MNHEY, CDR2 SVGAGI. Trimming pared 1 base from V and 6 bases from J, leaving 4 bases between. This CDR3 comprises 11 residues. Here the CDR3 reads CASSYLGEQYF. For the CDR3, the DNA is TGTGCCAGCAGTTACTTGGGCGAGCAGTACTTC.

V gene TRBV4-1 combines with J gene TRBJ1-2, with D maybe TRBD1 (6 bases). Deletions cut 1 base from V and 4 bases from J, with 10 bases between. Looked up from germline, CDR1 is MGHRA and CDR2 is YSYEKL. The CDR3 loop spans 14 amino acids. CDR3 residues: CASSQAGTTYGYTF. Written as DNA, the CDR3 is TGCGCCAGCAGCCAAGCCGGGACAACCTATGGCTACACCTTC.

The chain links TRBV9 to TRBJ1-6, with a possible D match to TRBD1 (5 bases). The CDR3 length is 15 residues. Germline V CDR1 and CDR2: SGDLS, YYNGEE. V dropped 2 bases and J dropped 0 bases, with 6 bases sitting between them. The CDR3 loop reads CASSVGGSYNSPLHF. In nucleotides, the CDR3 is TGTGCCAGCAGCGTTGGGGGCTCCTATAATTCACCCCTCCACTTT.

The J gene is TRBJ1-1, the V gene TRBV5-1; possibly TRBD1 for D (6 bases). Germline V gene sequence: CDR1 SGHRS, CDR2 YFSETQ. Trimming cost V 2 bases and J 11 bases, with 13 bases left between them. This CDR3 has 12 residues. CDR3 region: CASSLQGWWAFF. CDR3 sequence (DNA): TGCGCCAGCAGCTTACAGGGATGGTGGGCTTTCTTT. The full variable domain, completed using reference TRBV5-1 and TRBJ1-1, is KAGVTQTPRYLIKTRGQQVTLSCSPISGHRSVSWYQQTPGQGLQFLFEYFSETQRNKGNFPGRFSGRQFSNSRSEMNVSTLELGDSALYLCASSLQGWWAFFGQGTRLTVV.

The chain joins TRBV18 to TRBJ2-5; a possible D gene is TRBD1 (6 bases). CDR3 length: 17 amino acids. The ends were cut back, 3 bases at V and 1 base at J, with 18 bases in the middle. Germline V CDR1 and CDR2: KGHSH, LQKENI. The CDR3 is CASSPTRNRETQETQYF. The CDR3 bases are TGTGCCAGCTCACCTACCAGAAACAGGGAAACCCAAGAGACCCAGTACTTC.

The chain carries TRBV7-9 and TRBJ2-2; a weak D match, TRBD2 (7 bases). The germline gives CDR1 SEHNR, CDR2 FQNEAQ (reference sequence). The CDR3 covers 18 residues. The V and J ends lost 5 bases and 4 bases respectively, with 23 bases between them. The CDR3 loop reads CASSDRQRVGEGTGELFF. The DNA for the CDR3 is TGTGCCAGCAGCGACAGGCAACGTGTGGGGGAGGGCACCGGGGAGCTGTTTTTT.